Listed below are T cell receptor beta chains from one sample, sequenced in a study of blood T cell repertoires in COVID-19. Some clones are missing from TCRdb's copy, which holds only in-frame ones; the method was immunoSEQ multiplex PCR. The table has around 50,000 clones, approximately 93% seen once. Sequenced sample: peripheral blood. Receptors were obtained from a man aged 55-75 years with COVID-19, enrolled during active disease. Each CDR3 is given with its conserved first and last residue. D genes are given only for firm matches. The size field is filled for only some rows; it gives once, few, many or a size class.

clone_size: few; j_call: TRBJ2-1; v_call: TRBV10-3; d_call: TRBD2; cdr3_nt: TGTGCCATCAGTGATGGACTAGCGGGCGACCGCTCCTACAATGAGCAGTTCTTC; cdr3_aa: CAISDGLAGDRSYNEQFF
clone_size: NA; j_call: TRBJ1-3; v_call: TRBV5-1; d_call: TRBD1; cdr3_nt: TGCGCCAGCAGCAGAGAACCGGGACAGGGAACGACCTCTGGAAACACCATATATTTT; cdr3_aa: CASSREPGQGTTSGNTIYF
clone_size: NA; j_call: TRBJ1-2; v_call: TRBV28; d_call: NA; cdr3_nt: TGTGCCAGTCGAGAACAGGGTTTTGGCTATGGCTACACCTTC; cdr3_aa: CASREQGFGYGYTF
clone_size: NA; j_call: TRBJ2-7; v_call: TRBV7-9; d_call: NA; cdr3_nt: TGTGCCAGCAGCCTCCGGGTCGGGTACGAGCAGTACTTC; cdr3_aa: CASSLRVGYEQYF
clone_size: NA; j_call: TRBJ2-1; v_call: TRBV7-8; d_call: TRBD2; cdr3_nt: TGTGCCAGCAGCCGACGGGGGGACCGAGAGCAGTTCTTC; cdr3_aa: CASSRRGDREQFF
clone_size: few; j_call: TRBJ1-2; v_call: TRBV19; d_call: TRBD1; cdr3_nt: TGTGCCAGTAGCCGGACAGGGGACTATGGCTACACCTTC; cdr3_aa: CASSRTGDYGYTF
clone_size: NA; j_call: TRBJ1-2; v_call: TRBV2; d_call: NA; cdr3_nt: TGTGCCAGCAGGGTCACTCGGACAGATAACTATGGCTACACCTTC; cdr3_aa: CASRVTRTDNYGYTF
clone_size: NA; j_call: TRBJ2-3; v_call: TRBV5-1; d_call: NA; cdr3_nt: TGCGCCAGCAGCTTGTCGGCGGTAACTAGCACAGATACGCAGTATTTT; cdr3_aa: CASSLSAVTSTDTQYF
clone_size: NA; j_call: TRBJ2-7; v_call: TRBV5-4; d_call: NA; cdr3_nt: TGTGCCAGCAGCCTACAGGGTGGGAACGAGCAGTACTTC; cdr3_aa: CASSLQGGNEQYF
clone_size: NA; j_call: TRBJ2-1; v_call: TRBV6-2/TRBV6-3; d_call: TRBD2; cdr3_nt: TGTGCCAGCAGTTACTCCCCTGCTAGCGGGAGGGCCTACAATGAGCAGTTCTTC; cdr3_aa: CASSYSPASGRAYNEQFF
clone_size: NA; j_call: TRBJ1-2; v_call: TRBV5-3; d_call: NA; cdr3_nt: TGTGCCAGGGTACGGAGTGGCTACACCTTC; cdr3_aa: CARVRSGYTF
clone_size: NA; j_call: TRBJ2-5; v_call: TRBV7-8; d_call: NA; cdr3_nt: TGTGCCAGCAGCTCGCTGATCGGGTACCAAGAGACCCAGTACTTC; cdr3_aa: CASSSLIGYQETQYF
clone_size: NA; j_call: TRBJ2-4; v_call: TRBV19; d_call: TRBD2; cdr3_nt: TGTGCCAGTAGCGACCAAACTAGCGCGTTCCCCAAAAACATTCAGTACTTC; cdr3_aa: CASSDQTSAFPKNIQYF
clone_size: NA; j_call: TRBJ2-1; v_call: TRBV5-1; d_call: TRBD1; cdr3_nt: TGCGCCAGCAGCTTGGGGCAGGGGGTTCCGCATGAGCAGTTCTTC; cdr3_aa: CASSLGQGVPHEQFF
clone_size: once; j_call: TRBJ2-4; v_call: TRBV4-1; d_call: TRBD2; cdr3_nt: TGCGCCAGCAGCCAAGCCTATTCTCCAGCGGGAGTGATAAACATTCAGTACTTC; cdr3_aa: CASSQAYSPAGVINIQYF
clone_size: few; j_call: TRBJ1-6; v_call: TRBV6-2/TRBV6-3; d_call: TRBD1; cdr3_nt: TGTGCCAGCAGTTCTGGGACAGGCCGTTATTCACCCCTCCACTTT; cdr3_aa: CASSSGTGRYSPLHF
clone_size: NA; j_call: TRBJ2-1; v_call: TRBV7-9; d_call: TRBD2; cdr3_nt: TGTGCCAGCAGCTTTCCCCTTCTAGCGGGAGGACAGTTCTTC; cdr3_aa: CASSFPLLAGGQFF
clone_size: NA; j_call: TRBJ2-3; v_call: TRBV6-6; d_call: NA; cdr3_nt: TGTGCCAGCAGCCGGCGGCGGGGTAGGACCGGGAGCCACGGGGCAGATACGCAGTATTTT; cdr3_aa: CASSRRRGRTGSHGADTQYF
clone_size: once; j_call: TRBJ1-5; v_call: TRBV28; d_call: TRBD1; cdr3_nt: TGTGCCAGCAGGCCAGGGGGAGATAGCAATCAGCCCCAGCATTTT; cdr3_aa: CASRPGGDSNQPQHF
clone_size: few; j_call: TRBJ1-5; v_call: TRBV2; d_call: NA; cdr3_nt: TGTGCCAGCAGTGTGGCCGTTTATAGCAATCAGCCCCAGCATTTT; cdr3_aa: CASSVAVYSNQPQHF
clone_size: NA; j_call: TRBJ2-7; v_call: TRBV6-2/TRBV6-3; d_call: TRBD1; cdr3_nt: TGTGCCAGCAGTTACACGGGACAGACGTACGAGCAGTACTTC; cdr3_aa: CASSYTGQTYEQYF
clone_size: once; j_call: TRBJ2-1; v_call: TRBV4-2; d_call: NA; cdr3_nt: TGTGCCAGCAGCCAAGAACGGGTCGGGGTCTCCTACAATGAGCAGTTCTTC; cdr3_aa: CASSQERVGVSYNEQFF
clone_size: NA; j_call: TRBJ2-1; v_call: TRBV28; d_call: NA; cdr3_nt: TGTGCCAGCAGTTTCGGACTCGCGGAGCAGTTCTTC; cdr3_aa: CASSFGLAEQFF
clone_size: NA; j_call: TRBJ1-2; v_call: TRBV5-1; d_call: NA; cdr3_nt: TGCGCCAGCAGCCTAGGACAGCGGGGCTACACCTTC; cdr3_aa: CASSLGQRGYTF
clone_size: NA; j_call: TRBJ1-5; v_call: TRBV6-5; d_call: NA; cdr3_nt: TGTGCCAGCAGTACCCAACAGGGCCAGCCCCAGCATTTT; cdr3_aa: CASSTQQGQPQHF
clone_size: NA; j_call: TRBJ2-1; v_call: TRBV30; d_call: TRBD1; cdr3_nt: TGTGCCTGGTCCCGACGGACAGGGCTGGACAATGAGCAGTTCTTC; cdr3_aa: CAWSRRTGLDNEQFF
clone_size: NA; j_call: TRBJ1-6; v_call: TRBV3-1/TRBV3-2; d_call: NA; cdr3_nt: TGTGCCAGCAGCCACGCAGGCGGGGATTCACCCCTCCACTTT; cdr3_aa: CASSHAGGDSPLHF
clone_size: NA; j_call: TRBJ2-7; v_call: TRBV5-5; d_call: TRBD1; cdr3_nt: TGTGCCAGCAGCTTGGCGGGACAGCCGAGATACGAGCAGTACTTC; cdr3_aa: CASSLAGQPRYEQYF
clone_size: NA; j_call: TRBJ2-1; v_call: TRBV7-2; d_call: TRBD1; cdr3_nt: TGTGCCAGCAGCTTAGTAGGGGGGACAGGGGGCAATGAGCAGTTCTTC; cdr3_aa: CASSLVGGTGGNEQFF
clone_size: NA; j_call: TRBJ2-7; v_call: TRBV7-8; d_call: TRBD2; cdr3_nt: TGTGCCAGCAGCTCTTTTATGCCCCTAGCGGGGGGCTCCTACGAGCAGTACTTC; cdr3_aa: CASSSFMPLAGGSYEQYF
clone_size: NA; j_call: TRBJ1-4; v_call: TRBV15; d_call: NA; cdr3_nt: TGTGCCACCAGATCGGGGGGCCCCCTTAATGAAAAACTGTTTTTT; cdr3_aa: CATRSGGPLNEKLFF
clone_size: NA; j_call: TRBJ2-2; v_call: TRBV3-1/TRBV3-2; d_call: NA; cdr3_nt: TGTGCCAGCAGCCAACCCGGGTTACGCCGCACCGGGGAGCTGTTTTTT; cdr3_aa: CASSQPGLRRTGELFF
clone_size: NA; j_call: TRBJ1-2; v_call: TRBV5-1; d_call: TRBD1; cdr3_nt: TGCGCCAGCAGCTCCGGACAGGACGTCTATGGCTACACCTTC; cdr3_aa: CASSSGQDVYGYTF
clone_size: few; j_call: TRBJ2-7; v_call: TRBV2; d_call: NA; cdr3_nt: TGTGCCAGCAGTGAAATCTTAAGGAGGGGACCGCAGTACTTC; cdr3_aa: CASSEILRRGPQYF
clone_size: once; j_call: TRBJ1-2; v_call: TRBV27; d_call: TRBD1; cdr3_nt: TGTGCCAGCAGACCGGGACAGCAAGCGGGCTACACCTTC; cdr3_aa: CASRPGQQAGYTF
clone_size: NA; j_call: TRBJ1-2; v_call: TRBV27; d_call: TRBD1; cdr3_nt: TGTGCCAGCAGTTTACGACAGGGGTGGGACTATGGCTACACCTTC; cdr3_aa: CASSLRQGWDYGYTF